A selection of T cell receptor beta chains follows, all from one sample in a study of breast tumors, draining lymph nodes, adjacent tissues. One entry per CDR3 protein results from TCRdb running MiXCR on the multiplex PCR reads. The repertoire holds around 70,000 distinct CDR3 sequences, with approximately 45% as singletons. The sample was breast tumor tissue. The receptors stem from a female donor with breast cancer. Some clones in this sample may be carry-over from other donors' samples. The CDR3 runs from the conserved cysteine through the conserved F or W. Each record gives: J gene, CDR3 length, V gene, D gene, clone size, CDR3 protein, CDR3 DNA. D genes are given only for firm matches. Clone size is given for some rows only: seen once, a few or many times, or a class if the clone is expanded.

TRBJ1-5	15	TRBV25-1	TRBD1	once	CASSAQGAGNQPQHF	TGTGCCAGCAGTGCGCAGGGGGCGGGCAATCAGCCCCAGCATTTT
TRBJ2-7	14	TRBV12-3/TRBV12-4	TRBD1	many	CASRPGGVTGEQYF	TGTGCCAGCAGACCAGGGGGAGTGACAGGCGAGCAGTACTTC
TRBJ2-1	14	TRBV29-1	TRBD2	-	CSVNSGIDPNEQFF	TGCAGCGTTAATAGCGGGATCGATCCCAATGAGCAGTTCTTC
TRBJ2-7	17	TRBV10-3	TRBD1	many	CAISELTGSVSLYEQYF	TGTGCCATCAGTGAATTGACAGGGAGCGTTTCCCTTTACGAGCAGTACTTC
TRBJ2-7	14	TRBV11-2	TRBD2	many	CASSQLAGGGEQYF	TGTGCCAGCAGCCAACTAGCGGGAGGAGGTGAGCAGTACTTC
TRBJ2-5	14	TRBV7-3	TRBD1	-	CASSLTGDRGTQYF	TGTGCCAGCAGCTTAACGGGAGACAGGGGGACCCAGTACTTC
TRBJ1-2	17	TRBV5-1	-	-	CASSLEQGSDPIYGYTF	TGCGCCAGCAGCTTGGAACAGGGCAGTGACCCCATCTATGGCTACACCTTC
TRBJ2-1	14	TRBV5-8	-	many	CASSLMTRPDEQFF	TGTGCCAGCAGCCTCATGACCCGTCCAGATGAGCAGTTCTTC
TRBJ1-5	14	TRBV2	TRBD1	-	CARGLKTGDQPQHF	TGTGCCAGAGGATTGAAGACAGGGGATCAGCCCCAGCATTTT
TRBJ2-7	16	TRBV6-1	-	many	CASSWSLPAGNYEQYF	TGTGCCAGCAGTTGGTCACTCCCGGCAGGGAATTACGAGCAGTACTTC
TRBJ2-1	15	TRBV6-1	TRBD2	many	CASKPRTSNYNEQFF	TGTGCCAGCAAACCGCGGACTAGCAATTACAATGAGCAGTTCTTC
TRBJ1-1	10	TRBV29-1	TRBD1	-	CSVTGGRALF	TGCAGCGTTACAGGGGGCCGAGCTCTCTTT
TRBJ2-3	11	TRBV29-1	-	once	CSVVSIDEQYF	TGCAGCGTTGTTAGTATCGATGAGCAGTATTTT
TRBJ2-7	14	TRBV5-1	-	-	CASSFGQGGYEQYF	TGCGCCAGCAGCTTTGGACAGGGAGGGTACGAGCAGTACTTC
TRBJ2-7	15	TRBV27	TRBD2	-	CASTSPAGGLYEQYF	TGTGCCAGTACCTCCCCCGCGGGGGGGCTTTACGAGCAGTACTTC
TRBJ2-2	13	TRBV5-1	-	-	CASSLMGTGGLFF	TGCGCCAGCAGCTTAATGGGGACCGGGGGGCTGTTCTTT
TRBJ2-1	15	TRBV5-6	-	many	CASSGLASYYNEQFF	TGTGCCAGCAGCGGTCTGGCGAGCTACTACAATGAGCAGTTCTTC
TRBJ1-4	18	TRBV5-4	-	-	CASSSFGLAGKANEKLFF	TGTGCCAGCAGCTCCTTCGGACTAGCGGGGAAGGCTAATGAAAAACTGTTTTTT
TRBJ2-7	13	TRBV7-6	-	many	CASSAITGNEQYF	TGTGCCAGCAGCGCTATCACAGGGAACGAGCAGTACTTC
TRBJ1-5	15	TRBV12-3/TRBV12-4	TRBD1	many	CASTPGGASNQPQHF	TGTGCCAGCACACCAGGGGGGGCTAGCAATCAGCCCCAGCATTTT
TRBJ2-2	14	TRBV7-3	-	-	CASSYAGNLGELFF	TGTGCCAGCAGCTACGCAGGGAATTTAGGTGAGCTGTTTTTT
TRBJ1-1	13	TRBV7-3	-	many	CASSPLSNTEAFF	TGTGCCAGCAGCCCGCTGTCGAACACTGAAGCTTTCTTT
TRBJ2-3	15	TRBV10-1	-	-	CASSESPGNTDTQYF	TGCGCCAGCAGTGAATCCCCAGGGAACACAGATACGCAGTATTTT
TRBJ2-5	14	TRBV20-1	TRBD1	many	CSAVGQGVQETQYF	TGCAGTGCCGTGGGACAGGGGGTCCAAGAGACCCAGTACTTC
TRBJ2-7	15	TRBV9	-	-	CASSPESGAITEQYF	TGTGCCAGCAGCCCGGAAAGCGGAGCCATCACGGAGCAGTACTTC
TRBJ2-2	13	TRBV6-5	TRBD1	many	CASSGQGRGELFF	TGTGCCAGCAGTGGACAGGGACGCGGGGAGCTGTTTTTT
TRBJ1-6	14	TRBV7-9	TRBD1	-	CASSRDRRNSPLHF	TGTGCCAGCAGCAGGGACAGGAGAAATTCACCCCTCCACTTT
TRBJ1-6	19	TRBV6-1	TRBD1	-	CAIPRGPWSTGEGAFPLHF	TGTGCCATCCCCCGGGGACCCTGGAGCACCGGGGAGGGGGCGTTTCCTCTCCACTTT
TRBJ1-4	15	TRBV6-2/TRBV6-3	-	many	CASSSLGRTNEKLFF	TGTGCCAGCAGTTCCTTGGGACGGACTAATGAAAAACTGTTTTTT
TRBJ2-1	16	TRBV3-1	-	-	CASSHSRDRDYNEQFF	TGCGCCAGCAGCCATTCCCGGGACCGAGATTACAATGAGCAGTTCTTC
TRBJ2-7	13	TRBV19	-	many	CASSIGTSYEQYF	TGTGCCAGTAGTATAGGAACCAGCTACGAGCAGTACTTC